This T cell receptor beta chain was recovered during a study of T cell responses to AZD1222 COVID-19 vaccine. Study results and limitations: It was only after the peak T cell response that any repertoires were sampled. Mapped onto spike, vaccine-associated CD4 TCRs spanned it and were dominant at 160-218 and 743-854.

Libraries were prepared by immunoSEQ multiplex PCR; TCRdb keeps only in-frame clonotypes and omits some of them. Of 100,000 or so clones in the sample, more than 75% were seen once. CDR3 length: 12 amino acids. V gave up 4 bases and J gave up 4 bases, with 7 bases separating them. Looked up from germline, CDR1 is LGHDT and CDR2 is YNNKEL (reference sequence). Points on this clone: Its antigen is still unknown.

This clonotype originated in an adult in good health. The chain joins TRBV3-1 (or the pseudogene TRBV3-2) to TRBJ1-1; no clear D. The sample was peripheral blood, taken on day 0 of MenACWY control vaccination. Here the CDR3 reads CASSPLGTEAFF. The CDR3 DNA reads TGTGCCAGCAGCCCGTTGGGCACTGAAGCTTTCTTT.